These T cell receptor beta chains were read from a single sample in a study of cytotoxic CD8 clonotypes in ibrutinib-treated CLL. Data came from immunoSEQ multiplex PCR; TCRdb stores just in-frame clones and leaves some out. The profile shows more than 9,000 clones, 60% to 80% of them singletons. Sequencing was performed on PBMCs, taken before ibrutinib treatment. These receptors all stem from a human donor with chronic lymphocytic leukemia. CDR3s include the opening cysteine and the closing phenylalanine or tryptophan. Each record gives: CDR3 length, J gene, V gene, D gene, clone size, CDR3 protein, CDR3 DNA. A D gene is named only where the DNA matches it firmly. Some rows have no size entry. The others give once, few or many, or a class for an expanded clone.

cdr3_length: 16
j_call: TRBJ1-4
v_call: TRBV4-3
d_call: .
clone_size: .
cdr3_aa: CASSQDLPRLNEKLFF
cdr3_nt: TGCGCCAGCAGCCAAGATCTGCCTAGGTTAAATGAAAAACTGTTTTTT

cdr3_length: 14
j_call: TRBJ2-5
v_call: TRBV27
d_call: TRBD1
clone_size: .
cdr3_aa: CASSLWTGGETQYF
cdr3_nt: TGTGCCAGCAGCCTATGGACAGGGGGGGAGACCCAGTACTTC

cdr3_length: 14
j_call: TRBJ1-1
v_call: TRBV2
d_call: .
clone_size: once
cdr3_aa: CATRAGASNTEAFF
cdr3_nt: TGTGCCACCAGGGCGGGGGCGTCCAACACTGAAGCTTTCTTT

cdr3_length: 18
j_call: TRBJ1-2
v_call: TRBV28
d_call: TRBD1
clone_size: .
cdr3_aa: CASSSLRDRGLTNYGYTF
cdr3_nt: TGTGCCAGCAGTTCTCTACGAGACAGGGGATTAACTAACTATGGCTACACCTTC

cdr3_length: 15
j_call: TRBJ1-2
v_call: TRBV11-3
d_call: .
clone_size: .
cdr3_aa: CASSLDLGGGNGYTF
cdr3_nt: TGTGCCAGCAGCTTAGATCTGGGTGGAGGGAATGGCTACACCTTC

cdr3_length: 14
j_call: TRBJ1-5
v_call: TRBV28
d_call: .
clone_size: few
cdr3_aa: CASHGEDVHQPQHF
cdr3_nt: TGTGCCAGTCATGGGGAAGACGTGCATCAGCCCCAGCATTTT

cdr3_length: 15
j_call: TRBJ2-7
v_call: TRBV7-9
d_call: .
clone_size: .
cdr3_aa: CASSPSGRVSYEQYF
cdr3_nt: TGTGCCAGCAGCCCTTCCGGCCGGGTTTCCTACGAGCAGTACTTC

cdr3_length: 12
j_call: TRBJ1-1
v_call: TRBV2
d_call: .
clone_size: .
cdr3_aa: CASSENSGLPFF
cdr3_nt: TGTGCCAGCAGTGAAAATTCGGGGTTACCTTTCTTT

cdr3_length: 13
j_call: TRBJ1-1
v_call: TRBV6-1
d_call: .
clone_size: .
cdr3_aa: CASSDRANTEAFF
cdr3_nt: TGTGCCAGCAGTGACAGGGCCAACACTGAAGCTTTCTTT

cdr3_length: 16
j_call: TRBJ1-4
v_call: TRBV23-1
d_call: TRBD1
clone_size: .
cdr3_aa: CASSQRTGGYNEKLFF
cdr3_nt: TGCGCCAGCAGTCAACGGACAGGAGGGTATAATGAAAAACTGTTTTTT

cdr3_length: 14
j_call: TRBJ2-3
v_call: TRBV7-9
d_call: .
clone_size: .
cdr3_aa: CASSRDGTQDTQYF
cdr3_nt: TGTGCCAGCAGCCGGGACGGAACACAAGATACGCAGTATTTT

cdr3_length: 14
j_call: TRBJ1-3
v_call: TRBV5-1
d_call: .
clone_size: .
cdr3_aa: CASSPTHSGNTIYF
cdr3_nt: TGCGCCAGCAGCCCCACTCACTCTGGAAACACCATATATTTT

cdr3_length: 13
j_call: TRBJ2-3
v_call: TRBV4-3
d_call: .
clone_size: .
cdr3_aa: CASSYWSGDTQYF
cdr3_nt: TGCGCCAGCAGCTATTGGTCGGGGGATACGCAGTATTTT

cdr3_length: 14
j_call: TRBJ1-2
v_call: TRBV18
d_call: TRBD1
clone_size: few
cdr3_aa: CASSRTGVDEGYTF
cdr3_nt: TGTGCCAGCTCCCGTACAGGGGTTGACGAGGGCTACACCTTC

cdr3_length: 16
j_call: TRBJ2-6
v_call: TRBV15
d_call: TRBD1
clone_size: .
cdr3_aa: CATSEGQGTGANVLTF
cdr3_nt: TGTGCCACCAGCGAGGGACAGGGGACCGGGGCCAACGTCCTGACTTTC